These T cell receptor beta chains were read from a single sample in a study of cytomegalovirus exposure and HLA in healthy donors. Assay: immunoSEQ multiplex PCR; the TCRdb copy retains only in-frame clones and omits some. The sample has around 110,000 clones, over 65% seen once. The sequenced sample was PBMCs. These receptors were obtained from a woman in her 30s in good health and CMV-seronegative. Each CDR3 is given with its conserved first and last residue. D genes are given only for firm matches. Size tells how often a clone was seen (once, few, many) or the class of an expanded clone, and some rows leave it out.

abundance,d_gene,v_gene,j_gene,CDR3aa,CDR3nt
.,TRBD1,TRBV6-1,TRBJ1-1,CASSEGTGVNTEAFF,TGTGCCAGCAGTGAGGGGACAGGGGTGAACACTGAAGCTTTCTTT
few,.,TRBV10-3,TRBJ2-7,CAISPFSGSYEQYF,TGTGCCATCAGCCCTTTTAGCGGCTCCTACGAGCAGTACTTC
.,.,TRBV18,TRBJ1-1,CASSPLDSAEAFF,TGTGCCAGCTCACCCTTGGACAGCGCTGAAGCTTTCTTT
.,.,TRBV6-5,TRBJ1-1,CASSRDGKNTEAFF,TGTGCCAGCAGCCGCGACGGGAAGAACACTGAAGCTTTCTTT
few,TRBD1,TRBV30,TRBJ1-5,CAWSATGGWGNQPQHF,TGTGCCTGGAGCGCTACAGGGGGCTGGGGCAATCAGCCCCAGCATTTT
once,.,TRBV6-5,TRBJ1-5,CASSSDSYSNQPQHF,TGTGCCAGCAGTTCGGACAGCTATAGCAATCAGCCCCAGCATTTT
few,.,TRBV7-8,TRBJ1-2,CASSLASGSYGYTF,TGTGCCAGCAGCTTAGCTTCGGGGAGCTATGGCTACACCTTC
.,TRBD1,TRBV2,TRBJ1-1,CASSDDRGGDTEAFF,TGTGCCAGCAGTGACGACAGGGGGGGTGATACTGAAGCTTTCTTT
.,.,TRBV6-4,TRBJ1-1,CASRRKGGYNEWTEAFF,TGTGCCAGCAGAAGAAAAGGCGGTTACAACGAGTGGACTGAAGCTTTCTTT
.,TRBD2,TRBV7-9,TRBJ2-3,CASSPAGTSGGADTQYF,TGTGCCAGCAGCCCGGCCGGGACTAGCGGGGGGGCAGATACGCAGTATTTT
.,TRBD2,TRBV11-2,TRBJ2-1,CASSNRLAGEYNEQFF,TGTGCCAGCAGCAACCGACTAGCGGGGGAATACAATGAGCAGTTCTTC
.,TRBD1,TRBV9,TRBJ2-2,CASSVRDSDTGELFF,TGTGCCAGCAGCGTCCGGGACAGCGACACCGGGGAGCTGTTTTTT
few,.,TRBV7-8,TRBJ2-3,CASRELPTDTQYF,TGTGCCAGCCGGGAGCTCCCCACAGATACGCAGTATTTT
few,.,TRBV7-6,TRBJ2-1,CASRPMGEDEQFF,TGTGCCAGCAGACCTATGGGGGAGGATGAGCAGTTCTTC
.,TRBD2,TRBV19,TRBJ2-2,CASSIRLAVTGELFF,TGTGCCAGTAGTATAAGACTAGCGGTCACCGGGGAGCTGTTTTTT
.,.,TRBV12-5,TRBJ1-5,CASGLGHNQPQHF,TGTGCTAGTGGTTTGGGACATAATCAGCCCCAGCATTTT
.,.,TRBV7-2,TRBJ1-3,CASSLGALWAGNTIYF,TGTGCCAGCAGCTTAGGGGCTCTTTGGGCGGGAAACACCATATATTTT
.,TRBD2,TRBV15,TRBJ2-1,CATSRDLAGGGNEQFF,TGTGCCACCAGCAGAGATCTAGCGGGAGGGGGCAATGAGCAGTTCTTC
.,TRBD1,TRBV19,TRBJ2-6,CASSIEGRGTNGANVLTF,TGTGCCAGTAGTATCGAGGGCAGGGGGACGAATGGGGCCAACGTCCTGACTTTC
.,.,TRBV12-5,TRBJ1-5,CASGLVVGESNQPQHF,TGTGCTAGTGGTTTGGTAGTAGGGGAAAGCAATCAGCCCCAGCATTTT
.,.,TRBV19,TRBJ2-7,CASSIPTGEQYF,TGTGCCAGTAGTATTCCAACAGGGGAGCAGTACTTC
once,.,TRBV30,TRBJ2-6,CAWSGQTKGANVLTF,TGTGCCTGGAGTGGGCAGACAAAAGGGGCCAACGTCCTGACTTTC
.,.,TRBV11-2,TRBJ2-3,CASSLTDTQYF,TGTGCCAGCAGCCTCACAGATACGCAGTATTTT
.,TRBD1,TRBV27,TRBJ1-1,CASRGGQGTEAFF,TGTGCCAGCAGGGGGGGACAGGGCACTGAAGCTTTCTTT
.,.,TRBV27,TRBJ2-2,CASSAGGELFF,TGTGCCAGCTCCGCGGGCGGGGAGCTGTTTTTT
few,.,TRBV7-2,TRBJ1-5,CASSLDDTQPQHF,TGTGCCAGCAGCTTAGATGACACCCAGCCCCAGCATTTT
.,.,TRBV7-8,TRBJ1-1,CASSLKRGVNTEAFF,TGTGCCAGCAGCTTAAAACGGGGAGTCAACACTGAAGCTTTCTTT
.,.,TRBV2,TRBJ1-2,CASTPERVGFSYTF,TGTGCCAGCACCCCGGAGAGGGTGGGATTTAGCTACACCTTC
.,.,TRBV5-1,TRBJ1-2,CASSSGGLYGYTF,TGCGCCAGCAGCTCGGGTGGGTTGTATGGCTACACCTTC
once,.,TRBV5-1,TRBJ2-7,CASSQSSYEQYF,TGCGCCAGCAGCCAGTCCTCCTACGAGCAGTACTTC
.,.,TRBV6-5,TRBJ1-4,CASSYSRILYGQELFF,TGTGCCAGCAGTTACTCTCGAATACTTTACGGACAAGAACTGTTTTTT
.,.,TRBV7-9,TRBJ2-7,CASSLLDSSYEQYF,TGTGCCAGCAGCTTGTTGGACAGCTCCTACGAGCAGTACTTC
few,.,TRBV2,TRBJ1-1,CASSEGGLTEAFF,TGTGCCAGCTCGGAGGGAGGGTTGACTGAAGCTTTCTTT
.,.,TRBV7-2,TRBJ1-2,CASSWSENQGGYTF,TGTGCCAGCAGCTGGAGTGAGAACCAGGGAGGCTACACCTTC
.,.,TRBV2,TRBJ1-1,CASSIEWNTEAFF,TGTGCCAGCAGCATAGAATGGAACACTGAAGCTTTCTTT
.,TRBD2,TRBV30,TRBJ2-5,CAWRTGGPRETQYF,TGTGCCTGGAGAACGGGAGGGCCGAGAGAGACCCAGTACTTC
.,TRBD2,TRBV6-5,TRBJ2-1,CASRLAGGPYNEQFF,TGTGCCAGCAGGCTAGCGGGAGGGCCCTACAATGAGCAGTTCTTC
.,TRBD2,TRBV10-3,TRBJ2-5,CAIGLAGETQYF,TGTGCCATCGGACTAGCTGGAGAGACCCAGTACTTC
.,TRBD1,TRBV19,TRBJ1-1,CASLNRGSGTEAFF,TGTGCCAGTTTAAACAGGGGGTCGGGCACTGAAGCTTTCTTT
.,TRBD1,TRBV6-4,TRBJ2-3,CASSVTGADTQYF,TGTGCCAGCAGTGTAACAGGGGCAGATACGCAGTATTTT
.,.,TRBV29-1,TRBJ1-1,CSVEERAVGGGTEAFF,TGCAGCGTTGAAGAAAGAGCGGTGGGGGGTGGGACTGAAGCTTTCTTT
.,.,TRBV6-5,TRBJ1-1,CASTPSRGSTEAFF,TGTGCCAGCACCCCCTCTAGGGGGAGCACTGAAGCTTTCTTT
.,.,TRBV13,TRBJ2-7,CASKSGSSYEQYF,TGTGCCAGCAAAAGCGGTTCCTCCTACGAGCAGTACTTC
.,.,TRBV5-4,TRBJ1-3,CASSLGGLSGNTIYF,TGTGCCAGCAGCTTGGGGGGGCTCTCTGGAAACACCATATATTTT
.,TRBD2,TRBV30,TRBJ2-2,CAWSDGLADTGELFF,TGTGCCTGGAGTGACGGACTAGCCGACACCGGGGAGCTGTTTTTT
.,TRBD1,TRBV6-4,TRBJ1-1,CASSVRLLTGGFEDTEAFF,TGTGCCAGCAGTGTCCGTTTGTTAACAGGGGGCTTCGAGGACACTGAAGCTTTCTTT